These T cell receptor beta chains were read from a single sample in a study of human thymus T cells. Libraries were prepared by immunoSEQ multiplex PCR; TCRdb keeps only in-frame clonotypes and omits some of them. The data contain tens of thousands of clones, nearly 98% of them singletons. Sequenced sample: thymus tissue. These receptor sequences come from a boy in the first two years of life with a congenital heart defect but otherwise immunologically healthy. CDR3s include the opening cysteine and the closing phenylalanine or tryptophan. A D gene is named only where the DNA matches it firmly. Some rows have no size entry. The others give once, few or many, or a class for an expanded clone.

clone_size	d_call	v_call	j_call	cdr3_aa	cdr3_nt
-	TRBD2	TRBV6-6	TRBJ2-1	CASSYQTSGNEQFF	TGTGCCAGCAGTTACCAGACTAGCGGCAATGAGCAGTTCTTC
-	-	TRBV7-2	TRBJ2-5	CASSLAVVRETQYF	TGTGCCAGCAGCTTAGCGGTGGTCAGGGAGACCCAGTACTTC
-	-	TRBV27	TRBJ2-6	CASSLSKGFTGANVLTF	TGTGCCAGCAGTTTATCTAAGGGTTTTACTGGGGCCAACGTCCTGACTTTC
-	TRBD2	TRBV29-1	TRBJ2-3	CSVENLNPSGRTTDTQYF	TGCAGCGTTGAAAACCTGAACCCTAGCGGGAGGACCACAGATACGCAGTATTTT
-	-	TRBV5-4	TRBJ1-2	CASSSRDGNYGYTF	TGTGCCAGCAGCTCTAGAGACGGTAACTATGGCTACACCTTC
-	-	TRBV19	TRBJ2-7	CASSIVPGAYYEQYF	TGTGCCAGTAGTATAGTTCCAGGGGCCTACTACGAGCAGTACTTC
-	-	TRBV5-4	TRBJ1-2	CASSFSEGVRGYTF	TGTGCCAGCAGCTTTTCCGAGGGAGTGAGAGGCTACACCTTC
-	TRBD2	TRBV28	TRBJ2-3	CAWLGTSGKSDTQYF	TGTGCCTGGCTTGGGACTAGCGGGAAATCAGATACGCAGTATTTT
-	-	TRBV4-2	TRBJ2-1	CASSQAPPAPYNEQFF	TGTGCCAGCAGCCAAGCCCCTCCGGCTCCCTACAATGAGCAGTTCTTC
once	-	TRBV5-6	TRBJ1-3	CASSLGISGNTIYF	TGTGCCAGCAGCTTGGGTATCTCTGGAAACACCATATATTTT
-	TRBD2	TRBV28	TRBJ2-7	CASSLYTSGRVHEQYF	TGTGCCAGCAGTTTATATACTAGCGGAAGAGTCCACGAGCAGTACTTC
-	TRBD2	TRBV6-1	TRBJ2-5	CASSEIGLAGDLGVETQYF	TGTGCCAGCAGTGAAATTGGGCTAGCGGGGGACTTAGGGGTAGAGACCCAGTACTTC
-	-	TRBV30	TRBJ1-6	CAWSVTPATLHF	TGTGCCTGGAGTGTGACACCCGCCACCCTCCACTTT
-	-	TRBV13	TRBJ2-5	CASSSYPGVETQYF	TGTGCCAGCAGCTCTTATCCGGGAGTAGAGACCCAGTACTTC
-	-	TRBV10-3	TRBJ2-3	CAISESRVGGTDTQYF	TGTGCCATCAGTGAGTCCAGGGTGGGAGGAACAGATACGCAGTATTTT
once	-	TRBV7-9	TRBJ2-5	CASSSFNHREETQYF	TGTGCCAGCAGCTCATTCAACCACAGGGAAGAGACCCAGTACTTC
-	-	TRBV9	TRBJ2-2	CASSPSVRGGTGELFF	TGTGCCAGCAGCCCTAGCGTCAGGGGAGGCACCGGGGAGCTGTTTTTT
-	-	TRBV5-6	TRBJ1-2	CASSWRQGKGYGYTF	TGTGCCAGCAGCTGGAGGCAGGGGAAAGGATATGGCTACACCTTC
-	TRBD1	TRBV19	TRBJ1-5	CASRTGRSSNQPQHF	TGTGCCAGTAGGACAGGGAGGTCAAGCAATCAGCCCCAGCATTTT
-	-	TRBV21-1	TRBJ1-5	CASSKEGQGQPQHF	TGTGCCAGCAGCAAAGAGGGACAGGGTCAGCCCCAGCATTTT
-	-	TRBV27	TRBJ2-7	CASSLVGTPRSYEQYF	TGTGCCAGCAGTTTAGTAGGGACGCCACGCTCCTACGAGCAGTACTTC
-	TRBD2	TRBV27	TRBJ2-3	CASSTRLAGATDTQYF	TGTGCCAGCAGTACCAGACTAGCGGGAGCAACAGATACGCAGTATTTT
-	-	TRBV2	TRBJ2-2	CASSPTRGAGELFF	TGTGCCAGCAGCCCCACTAGAGGCGCCGGGGAGCTGTTTTTT
-	TRBD2	TRBV7-8	TRBJ2-2	CASTPSVTSGSGVNTGELFF	TGTGCCAGCACCCCCTCAGTGACTAGCGGGAGTGGAGTGAACACCGGGGAGCTGTTTTTT
-	TRBD1	TRBV5-1	TRBJ1-1	CASSSQRTGLNTEAFF	TGCGCCAGCAGCTCCCAACGGACAGGCCTGAACACTGAAGCTTTCTTT
-	-	TRBV18	TRBJ2-4	CASSPDRKLAKNIQYF	TGTGCCAGCTCACCCGATAGGAAGTTAGCCAAAAACATTCAGTACTTC
-	-	TRBV5-6	TRBJ1-1	CASSLSGPAFF	TGTGCCAGCAGTTTGTCCGGACCGGCTTTCTTT
-	TRBD1	TRBV18	TRBJ2-7	CASSPTGGHSYEQYF	TGTGCCAGCTCGCCTACAGGGGGCCACTCCTACGAGCAGTACTTC
once	TRBD1	TRBV2	TRBJ1-1	CARQKPGQGNTEAFF	TGTGCCAGACAGAAACCGGGACAGGGGAACACTGAAGCTTTCTTT
-	TRBD1	TRBV6-1	TRBJ1-2	CASSSRDRVDYGYTF	TGTGCCAGCAGTAGCCGGGACAGGGTAGACTATGGCTACACCTTC